This T cell receptor (beta chain) was obtained from a study of blood T cell repertoires in COVID-19. Clones were sequenced by immunoSEQ multiplex PCR, and TCRdb holds only the in-frame ones, with some missing. Found here are 4,000 to 5,500 clones, around 88% of them singletons; the top ten hold roughly two fifths. This receptor was obtained from a man aged 70-80 years with COVID-19, enrolled during active disease. The sequenced sample consisted of peripheral blood.

The CDR3 region is CSAVKQVTQYF. The CDR3 nucleotides read TGCAGTGCGGTAAAACAGGTTACGCAGTATTTT. The V call is TRBV20-1, the J call TRBJ2-3; the D gene is possibly TRBD1 (5 bases). The CDR3 sequence is 11 residues long. V shed 6 bases and J shed 8 bases, with 12 bases lying between them. Looked up from germline, CDR1 is DFQATT and CDR2 is SNEGSKA (reference sequence).